What follows are 16 T cell receptor beta chains derived from one specimen sequenced in a study of glioma-infiltrating T cells. Amplification of TCR alpha and beta CDR3 regions from RNA used iRepertoire nested multiplex PCR. TCRdb ran MiXCR on the multiplex PCR reads and lists one entry per CDR3 protein. This repertoire shows 160,000 or so distinct CDR3 sequences, about 47% found once; its top ten account for around 5.2%. Sequenced: glioma tissue, nonneoplastic brain tissue, or PBMCs (not recorded which). The receptors here all came from a human donor with low-grade glioma or glioblastoma, undergoing nonglioma brain surgery, or in good health (not recorded which).

This clonotype was seen repeatedly, ten times or more. This chain uses TRBV7-8 with TRBJ2-3; tentative D call: TRBD1 (5 bases). The CDR3 has 17 amino acids. Germline lookup yields CDR1 SGHVS and CDR2 FQNEAQ. V shed 0 bases and J shed 4 bases, with 17 bases lying between them. CDR3 DNA sequence: TGTGCCAGCAGCTTAGCGTTCTTTGGGGCTTCAGCAGATACGCAGTATTTT. The encoded protein is CASSLAFFGASADTQYF.

In the case of this clonotype: A much larger clone is a single base away; this may be a read error. The V call is TRBV2, the J call TRBJ2-3; tentatively, D is TRBD1 or TRBD2 (5 bases each). Germline CDR1 is SNHLY and CDR2 is FYNNEI. CDR3 length equals 14 residues. This CDR3 reads CASSSWGSTDTKYF. CDR3 DNA sequence: TGTGCCAGCTCCTCCTGGGGGAGCACAGATACGAAGTATTTT.

The chain has TRBV29-1 and TRBJ1-1; D unresolved. V lost 7 bases, J lost 0 bases, and 9 bases lay in between. The germline CDR1 and CDR2 sequences are SQVTM and ANQGSEA. This CDR3 comprises 12 residues. The CDR3 reads CSGGRMNTEAFF. CDR3 bases: TGCAGCGGAGGCAGGATGAACACTGAAGCTTTCTTT.

Remarks on this clonotype: A read error may explain this, as a much larger clone is one base away. DNA for the CDR3: TGTGCCTCGAGCGGGGCGAACGCCGGGGAGCTGTTTTTT. It translates to CASSGANAGELFF. The rearrangement uses TRBV7-2 and TRBJ2-2, with 7 bases aligning to TRBD2. From germline, CDR1 is SGHTA and CDR2 FQGNSA. CDR3 length: 13 residues.

With respect to this clonotype: The junction and the germline gene differ at one end; a read error may be behind it. The CDR3 sequence: CASSEMTRGTGELFF. The CDR3 nucleotides read TGTGCCAGCAGTGAAATGACTAGAGGCACCGGGGAGCTGTTTTTC. The rearrangement uses TRBV6-2 or TRBV6-3 and TRBJ2-2, with D perhaps matching TRBD2 (6 bases). The germline gives CDR1 MNHEY, CDR2 SVGEGT. The CDR3 is made up of 15 amino acids.

As regards this clonotype: One base away lies a much larger clone, so this may be a sequencing read error. The chain combines TRBV7-9 with TRBJ2-2; a weak D match, TRBD2 (6 bases). This CDR3 region has 10 residues. Germline CDR1 is SEHNR and CDR2 is FQNEAQ (reference sequence). DNA of the CDR3: TGTGCCAGCAGCTTAGGGGAGGTGTTTTTT. This sequence encodes CASSLGEVFF.

This clonotype was recorded many times. The chain couples TRBV6-1 to TRBJ2-7, with 10 positions matching TRBD1. V gave up 1 base and J gave up 4 bases; unmatched junction bases: 7. Per germline, CDR1 MNHNS and CDR2 SASEGT. This CDR3 contains 16 residues. CDR3 in amino acids: CASSEVQTGGQYEQYF. The CDR3 DNA follows: TGTGCCAGCAGTGAAGTCCAGACAGGGGGCCAGTACGAGCAGTACTTC.

Details on this clonotype: This clone may be a read error of a much larger clone one base away. The chain uses TRBV7-2 and TRBJ2-7, with D maybe TRBD1 (5 bases). The length of the CDR3 is 14 residues. Trimming took off 7 bases at V and 3 bases at J, with 16 bases between the two ends. Germline values: CDR1 SGHTA, CDR2 FQGNSA. The DNA of the CDR3 is TGTGCCAGCATCCCCCGAAGAGACAGCTACGAGCAGTACTTC. Amino acids: CASIPRRDSYEQYF.

This clonotype appeared a single time. The chain employs TRBV6-1 and TRBJ2-1; possible D gene TRBD1, 6 bases. In germline, CDR1 is MNHNS, CDR2 SASEGT. The CDR3 length is 14 residues. V lost 6 bases and J 3 bases, leaving 12 bases between the germline ends. The CDR3 region is CASRPDRFYNEQFF. The CDR3 DNA follows: TGTGCCAGCAGACCAGACAGGTTCTACAATGAGCAGTTCTTC.

This chain connects TRBV12-3 or TRBV12-4 to TRBJ1-5, with D tentatively TRBD1 (6 bases). The V and J ends lost 5 bases and 6 bases respectively, with 11 bases between them. The CDR3 covers 13 residues. The CDR3 sequence is CASSPGAGQPQHF. The CDR3 nucleotides are TGTGCCAGCAGTCCGGGGGCCGGTCAGCCCCAGCATTTT.

This clonotype was seen once. An end of the junction does not agree with germline; a read error may underlie this. The chain has TRBV19 and TRBJ2-3; 8 bases are a match to TRBD2. This CDR3 has 14 residues. The germline V gene encodes CDR1 LNHDA and CDR2 SQIVND (reference sequence). CDR3 coding DNA: TGTGCCAGTACGCCGGGACTAGAGATAGATGCGCAGTATTTT. This encodes CASTPGLEIDAQYF. Complete variable domain (other parts from reference TRBV19 and TRBJ2-3): DGGITQSPKYLFRKEGQNVTLSCEQNLNHDAMYWYRQDPGQGLRLIYYSQIVNDFQKGDIAEGYSVSREKKESFPLTVTSAQKNPTAFYLCASTPGLEIDAQYFGPGTRLTVL.

Note on this clonotype: At one of its ends the junction is not consistent with the germline gene, which may arise from a read error. The rearrangement uses TRBV28 and TRBJ2-7; 7 nucleotides align to TRBD2. This CDR3 is 13 amino acids long. Germline CDR1 reads MDHEN; CDR2 reads SYDVKM. CDR3 in DNA: TGTGCCGGCAGTCGCGGGAGCCCCTACGAGCAGTACTTC. Translation gives CAGSRGSPYEQYF.

In the case of this clonotype: Given a much more abundant clone one base away, this may be a read error. This chain links TRBV28 with TRBJ2-1, with a possible D match to TRBD2 (7 bases). This CDR3 is 18 amino acids long. Per the germline V gene, CDR1 is MDHEN and CDR2 is SYDVKM. V was pared by 10 bases and J by 4 bases, with 29 bases between. The CDR3, as DNA: TGTGCCATTGGAGGGGGGGTTAGGAGCCGGAGTAAGTACAATGAGCAGTTCTTC. This translates into CAIGGGVRSRSKYNEQFF. The entire variable domain, with the rest obtained from reference TRBV28 and TRBJ2-1, is as follows: DVKVTQSSRYLVKRTGEKVFLECVQDMDHENMFWYRQDPGLGLRLIYFSYDVKMKEKGDIPEGYSVSREKKERFSLILESASTNQTSMYLCAIGGGVRSRSKYNEQFFGPGTRLTVL.

This clonotype has a handful of counts. The chain is built from TRBV2 and TRBJ2-2, with 8 bases aligning to TRBD1. The V segment lost 5 bases and the J segment 5 bases; nucleotides outside the gene matches: 10. CDR1 and CDR2 from the germline V gene are SNHLY and FYNNEI. The CDR3 is made up of 16 amino acids. As DNA, the CDR3 is TGTGCCAGCAGTCTACAATGGACAGGGCGGACCGGGGAGCTGTTTTTT. Encoded protein: CASSLQWTGRTGELFF.

This clonotype showed up many times. The chain uses TRBV2 and TRBJ1-5; 7 bases match TRBD1. The CDR3 loop spans 14 amino acids. Germline V CDR1 and CDR2: SNHLY, FYNNEI. The ends lost 5 bases at V and 1 base at J; junction bases unmatched: 2. CDR3 in amino acids: CASSSQGSNQPQHF. The CDR3 DNA reads TGTGCCAGCAGTTCACAGGGGAGCAATCAGCCCCAGCATTTT.

This chain links TRBV2 with TRBJ2-7; 7 positions match TRBD2. Germline lookup yields CDR1 SNHLY and CDR2 FYNNEI. CDR3 length: 15 residues. The trim removed 5 bases at V and 7 bases at J, leaving 14 bases unmatched. The CDR3 nucleotides read TGTGCCAGCAGTTACCGTGGACTAGAGGGAGGGGAGCAGTACTTC. Amino acid sequence: CASSYRGLEGGEQYF.